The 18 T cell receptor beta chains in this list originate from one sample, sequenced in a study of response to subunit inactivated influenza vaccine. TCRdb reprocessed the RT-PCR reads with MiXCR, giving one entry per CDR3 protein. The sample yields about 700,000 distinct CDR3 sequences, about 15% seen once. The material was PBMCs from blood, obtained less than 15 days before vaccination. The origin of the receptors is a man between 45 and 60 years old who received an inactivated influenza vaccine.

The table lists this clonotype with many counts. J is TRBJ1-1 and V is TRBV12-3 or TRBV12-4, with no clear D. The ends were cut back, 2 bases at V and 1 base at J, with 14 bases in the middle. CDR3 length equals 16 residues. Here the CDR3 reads CASSLNIRTGNTEAFF. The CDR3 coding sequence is TGTGCCAGCAGTTTAAATATACGTACGGGGAACACTGAAGCTTTCTTT.

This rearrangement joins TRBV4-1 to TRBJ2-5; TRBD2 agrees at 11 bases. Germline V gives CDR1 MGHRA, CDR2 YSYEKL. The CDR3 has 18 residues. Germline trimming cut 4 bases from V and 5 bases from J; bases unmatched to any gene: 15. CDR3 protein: CASSLLKFTSGGRETQYF. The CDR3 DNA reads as TGCGCCAGCAGCCTCCTGAAATTCACTAGCGGGGGCAGGGAGACCCAGTACTTC.

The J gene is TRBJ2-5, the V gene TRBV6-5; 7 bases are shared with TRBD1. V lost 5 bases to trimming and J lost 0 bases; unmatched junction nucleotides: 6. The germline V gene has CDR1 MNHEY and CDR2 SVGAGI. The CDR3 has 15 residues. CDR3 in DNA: TGTGCCAGCAGTACTTTGACAGGGTACCAAGAGACCCAGTACTTC. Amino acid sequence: CASSTLTGYQETQYF.

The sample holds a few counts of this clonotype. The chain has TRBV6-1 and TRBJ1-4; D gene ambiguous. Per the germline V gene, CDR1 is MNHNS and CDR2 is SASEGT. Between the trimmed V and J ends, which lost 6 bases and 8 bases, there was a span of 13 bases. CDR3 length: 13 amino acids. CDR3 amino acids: CASRPGLGEKLFF. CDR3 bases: TGTGCCAGCAGACCGGGCTTAGGAGAAAAACTGTTTTTT.

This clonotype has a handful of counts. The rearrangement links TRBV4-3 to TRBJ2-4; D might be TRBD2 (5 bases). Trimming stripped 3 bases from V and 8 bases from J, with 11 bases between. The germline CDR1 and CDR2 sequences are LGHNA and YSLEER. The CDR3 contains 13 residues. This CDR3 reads CASSQGPGDIQYF. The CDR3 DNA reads TGCGCCAGCAGCCAGGGCCCCGGGGACATTCAGTACTTC.

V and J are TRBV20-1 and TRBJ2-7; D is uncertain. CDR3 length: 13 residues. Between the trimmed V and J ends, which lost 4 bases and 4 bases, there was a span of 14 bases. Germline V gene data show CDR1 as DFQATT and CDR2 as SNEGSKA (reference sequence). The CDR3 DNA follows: TGCAGTGCTACCTGGACCCCACGGTACGAGCAGTACTTC. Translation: CSATWTPRYEQYF.

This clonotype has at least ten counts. CDR3 nucleotide sequence: TGCAGCGTTGGTATTGGGACTAGCGGGGGGAATGAGCAGTTCTTC. Translation gives CSVGIGTSGGNEQFF. The chain couples TRBV29-1 to TRBJ2-1, with 15 nucleotides matching TRBD2. Trimming at V came to 4 bases and at J to 7 bases, leaving 5 bases not matched to a gene. The CDR3 totals 15 residues. CDR1 SQVTM and CDR2 ANQGSEA come from the germline V gene.

This CDR3 reads CASSQEVAGRAGELFF. In nucleotides, the CDR3 is TGCGCCAGCAGCCAAGAGGTCGCGGGCCGCGCCGGGGAGCTGTTTTTT. The chain carries TRBV4-3 and TRBJ2-2; D may be TRBD2 (5 bases). In germline, CDR1 is LGHNA, CDR2 YSLEER. Trimming stripped 0 bases from V and 6 bases from J, with 14 bases between. The CDR3 has 16 residues.

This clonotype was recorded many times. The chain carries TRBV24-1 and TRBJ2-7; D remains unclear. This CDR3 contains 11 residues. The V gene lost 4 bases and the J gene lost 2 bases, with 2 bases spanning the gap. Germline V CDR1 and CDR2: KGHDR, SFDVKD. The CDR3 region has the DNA TGTGCCACCAGTGACACCTACGAGCAGTACTTC. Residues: CATSDTYEQYF.

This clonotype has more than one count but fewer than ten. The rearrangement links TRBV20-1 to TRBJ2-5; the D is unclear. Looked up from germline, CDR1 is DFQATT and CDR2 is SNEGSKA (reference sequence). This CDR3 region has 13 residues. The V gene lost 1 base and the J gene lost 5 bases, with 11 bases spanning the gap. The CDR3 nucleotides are TGCAGTGCTAGAGGAGAGGTGGTGGAGACCCAGTACTTC. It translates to CSARGEVVETQYF.

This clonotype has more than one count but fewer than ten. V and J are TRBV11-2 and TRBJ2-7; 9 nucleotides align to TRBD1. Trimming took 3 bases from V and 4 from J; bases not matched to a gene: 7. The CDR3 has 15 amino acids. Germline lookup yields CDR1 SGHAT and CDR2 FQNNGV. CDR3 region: CASSFHGTGLYEQYF. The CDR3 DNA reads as TGTGCCAGCAGCTTCCACGGGACAGGGTTATACGAGCAGTACTTC.

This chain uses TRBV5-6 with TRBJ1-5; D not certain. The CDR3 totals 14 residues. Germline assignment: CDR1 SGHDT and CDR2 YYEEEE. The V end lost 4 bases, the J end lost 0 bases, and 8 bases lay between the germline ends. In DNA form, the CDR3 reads TGTGCCAGCAGCCAGTTAAATAGCAATCAGCCCCAGCATTTT. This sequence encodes CASSQLNSNQPQHF.

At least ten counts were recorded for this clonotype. The DNA of the CDR3 is TGTGCCAGCAGTGTAGAACAGGGCTCCTACGAGCAGTACTTC. It translates to CASSVEQGSYEQYF. The rearrangement links TRBV12-3 or TRBV12-4 to TRBJ2-7; perhaps TRBD1 as D (6 bases). V was cut by 5 bases and J by 0 bases, with 11 bases left in between. The CDR3 sequence is 14 residues long.

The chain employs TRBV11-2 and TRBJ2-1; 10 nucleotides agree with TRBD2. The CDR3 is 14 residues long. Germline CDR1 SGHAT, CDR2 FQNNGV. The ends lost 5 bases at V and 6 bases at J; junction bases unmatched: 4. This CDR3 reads CASSPSGRVNEQFF. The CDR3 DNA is TGTGCCAGCAGCCCCAGCGGGAGGGTCAATGAGCAGTTCTTC.

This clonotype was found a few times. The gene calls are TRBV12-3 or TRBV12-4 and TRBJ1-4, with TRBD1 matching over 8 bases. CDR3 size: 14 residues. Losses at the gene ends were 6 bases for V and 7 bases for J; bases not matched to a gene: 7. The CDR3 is CASSQRGQGEKLFF. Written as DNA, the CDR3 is TGTGCCAGCAGCCAAAGAGGACAGGGTGAAAAACTGTTTTTT.

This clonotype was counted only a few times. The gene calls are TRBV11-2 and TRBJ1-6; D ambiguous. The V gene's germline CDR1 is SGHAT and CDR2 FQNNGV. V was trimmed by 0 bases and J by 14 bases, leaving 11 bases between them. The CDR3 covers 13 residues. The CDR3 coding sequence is TGTGCCAGCAGCTTAGATGCGCTTCTGGCCCTCCACTTT. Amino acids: CASSLDALLALHF. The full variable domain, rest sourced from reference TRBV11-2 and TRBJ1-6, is EAGVAQSPRYKIIEKRQSVAFWCNPISGHATLYWYQQILGQGPKLLIQFQNNGVVDDSQLPKDRFSAERLKGVDSTLKIQPAKLEDSAVYLCASSLDALLALHFGNGTRLTVT.

The CDR3 sequence: CASSWADYEQFF. The CDR3 nucleotides read TGCGCCAGCAGCTGGGCGGATTATGAGCAGTTCTTC. V gene TRBV5-1 combines with J gene TRBJ2-1; D is unresolved. V lost 3 bases and J lost 8, with 9 bases in between. From germline, CDR1 is SGHRS and CDR2 YFSETQ. The CDR3 spans 12 residues.

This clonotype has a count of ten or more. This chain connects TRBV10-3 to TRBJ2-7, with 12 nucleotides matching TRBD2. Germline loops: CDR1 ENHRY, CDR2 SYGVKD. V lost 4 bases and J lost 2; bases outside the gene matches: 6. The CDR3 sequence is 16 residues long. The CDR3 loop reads CAISVRTSGKAYEQYF. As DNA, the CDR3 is TGTGCCATCAGTGTGCGGACTAGCGGGAAAGCCTACGAGCAGTACTTC.